Shown below are 10 T cell receptor beta chains from a single sample sequenced in a study of blood T cell repertoires in COVID-19. Generated by immunoSEQ multiplex PCR, the TCRdb table keeps only in-frame clones and is missing some. The sample yields approximately 120,000 clones, approximately 91% seen once. The sequenced sample was peripheral blood. The receptors were sampled from a woman older than 75 with acute or convalescent COVID-19.

The chain has TRBV5-1 and TRBJ1-5; 9 nucleotides match TRBD1. V dropped 4 bases and J dropped 6; count of bases not matched to a gene: 8. Per the germline V gene, CDR1 is SGHRS and CDR2 is YFSETQ. The CDR3 is 15 amino acids. The CDR3 bases are TGCGCCAGCAGCCTGGGACAGGGAAGGAGTCAGCCCCAGCATTTT. Translated, it gives CASSLGQGRSQPQHF.

The chain is built from TRBV11-3 and TRBJ2-7, with 7 bases matching TRBD2. Germline loops: CDR1 SGHNT, CDR2 YENEEA. After removal of 1 base from V and 2 bases from J, the junction contained 2 bases not matched to a gene. This CDR3 has 14 residues. The CDR3 protein is CASSLGGSAYEQYF. CDR3 bases: TGTGCCAGCAGCTTAGGCGGGAGCGCCTACGAGCAGTACTTC.

The chain combines TRBV18 with TRBJ1-2, with TRBD1 matching over 9 bases. J gave up 0 bases and V 2 bases, and 1 base lay outside the gene matches. This CDR3 contains 15 residues. CDR1 is KGHSH and CDR2 is LQKENI in the germline V gene. DNA for the CDR3: TGTGCCAGCTCACCATGGACAGGGGCTAACTATGGCTACACCTTC. Its protein is CASSPWTGANYGYTF.

This clone has only one observation. This chain connects TRBV19 to TRBJ1-3; 8 nucleotides line up with TRBD1. V was pared by 3 bases and J by 5 bases, with 6 bases of the junction left unmatched. The CDR3 runs to 15 residues. The germline CDR1 and CDR2 sequences are LNHDA and SQIVND (reference sequence). The CDR3 sequence is CASSIDGQGRNTIYF. Written as DNA, the CDR3 is TGTGCCAGTAGTATCGATGGACAGGGAAGAAACACCATATATTTT.

The CDR3 sequence: CASSLAGREGYGYTF. CDR3 nucleotides: TGCGCCAGCAGCTTGGCAGGTCGTGAGGGCTATGGCTACACCTTC. The chain has TRBV5-1 and TRBJ1-2; unclear D gene. Germline-derived CDR1 and CDR2 are SGHRS and YFSETQ. Trimming left V 0 bases short and J 4 bases short, with 13 bases between. There are 15 residues in the CDR3. The full variable domain, rest sourced from reference TRBV5-1 and TRBJ1-2, is KAGVTQTPRYLIKTRGQQVTLSCSPISGHRSVSWYQQTPGQGLQFLFEYFSETQRNKGNFPGRFSGRQFSNSRSEMNVSTLELGDSALYLCASSLAGREGYGYTFGSGTRLTVV.

The chain couples TRBV6-5 to TRBJ1-5; D is ambiguous. Germline CDR1 and CDR2: MNHEY and SVGAGI. The CDR3 covers 13 residues. V was pared by 4 bases and J by 6 bases, with 10 bases between. The CDR3 region is CASSSRGTQPQHF. The CDR3 region has the DNA TGTGCCAGCAGTTCTCGGGGTACTCAGCCCCAGCATTTT.

The chain combines TRBV5-5 with TRBJ1-1, with 8 bases fitting TRBD1. The germline gives CDR1 SGHKS, CDR2 YYEKEE (reference sequence). CDR3 length equals 14 residues. V dropped 5 bases and J dropped 1; count of bases not matched to a gene: 4. The CDR3 sequence: CASRFGQGNTEAFF. The CDR3, as DNA: TGTGCCAGCAGATTCGGACAGGGGAACACTGAAGCTTTCTTT.

The J gene is TRBJ1-4, the V gene TRBV28; D may be TRBD1 (6 bases). V lost 3 bases, J lost 6 bases, and 14 bases lay in between. The CDR3 is 15 residues long. Germline V gives CDR1 MDHEN, CDR2 SYDVKM. The CDR3 region has the DNA TGTGCCAGCAGTTTCTTGGGGGCATCGGATGAAAAACTGTTTTTT. As protein: CASSFLGASDEKLFF.

CDR3 amino acids: CASSGGGLYTDTQYF. The CDR3 DNA is TGTGCCAGCAGTGGCGGAGGACTGTACACAGATACGCAGTATTTT. The V and J genes are TRBV2 and TRBJ2-3; D perhaps matches TRBD2 (5 bases). Looked up from germline, CDR1 is SNHLY and CDR2 is FYNNEI. This CDR3 is built from 15 residues. V lost 4 bases and J 2 bases, leaving 13 bases between the germline ends.

The rearrangement uses TRBV2 and TRBJ2-7, with TRBD2 identical over 8 bases. The V gene's germline CDR1 is SNHLY and CDR2 FYNNEI. This CDR3 region has 16 residues. V gave up 7 bases and J gave up 5 bases; unmatched junction bases: 16. CDR3 in amino acids: CASTPRSGSPLDEQYF. CDR3 nucleotides: TGTGCCAGCACCCCTCGGAGCGGGAGCCCTCTGGACGAGCAGTACTTC.